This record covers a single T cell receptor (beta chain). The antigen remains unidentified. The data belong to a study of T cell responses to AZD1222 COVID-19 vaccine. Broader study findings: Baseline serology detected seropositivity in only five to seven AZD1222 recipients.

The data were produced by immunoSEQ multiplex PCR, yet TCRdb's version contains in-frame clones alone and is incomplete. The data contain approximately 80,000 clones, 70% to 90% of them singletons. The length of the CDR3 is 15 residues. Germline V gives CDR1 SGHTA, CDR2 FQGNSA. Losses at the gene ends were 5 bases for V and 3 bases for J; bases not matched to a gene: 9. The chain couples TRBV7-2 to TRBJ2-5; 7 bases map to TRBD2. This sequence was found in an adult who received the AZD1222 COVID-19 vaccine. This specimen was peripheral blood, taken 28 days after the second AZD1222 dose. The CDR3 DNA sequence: TGTGCCAGCAGCCGCTCGGGAGGAGGGAAAGAGACCCAGTACTTC. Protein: CASSRSGGGKETQYF.